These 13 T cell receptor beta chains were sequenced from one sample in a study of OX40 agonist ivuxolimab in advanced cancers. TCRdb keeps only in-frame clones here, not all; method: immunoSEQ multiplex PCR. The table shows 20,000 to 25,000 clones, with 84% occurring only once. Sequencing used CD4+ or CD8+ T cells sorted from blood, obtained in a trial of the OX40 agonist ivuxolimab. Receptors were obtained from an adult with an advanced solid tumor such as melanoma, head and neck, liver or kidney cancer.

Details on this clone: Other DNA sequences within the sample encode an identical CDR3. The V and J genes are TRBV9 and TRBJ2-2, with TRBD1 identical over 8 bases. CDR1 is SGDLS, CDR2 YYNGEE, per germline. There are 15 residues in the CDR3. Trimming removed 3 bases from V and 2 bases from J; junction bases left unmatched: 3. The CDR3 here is CASSGGTGNTGELFF. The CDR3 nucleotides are TGTGCCAGCAGCGGGGGGACAGGAAACACCGGGGAGCTGTTTTTT.

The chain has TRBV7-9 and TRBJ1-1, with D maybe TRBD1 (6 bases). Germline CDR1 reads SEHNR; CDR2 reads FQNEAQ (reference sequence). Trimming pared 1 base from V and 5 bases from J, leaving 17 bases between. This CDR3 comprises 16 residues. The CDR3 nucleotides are TGTGCCAGCAGCTTAGTCCCGGGGGGGGCGGTAACTGAAGCTTTCTTT. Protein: CASSLVPGGAVTEAFF.

The DNA for the CDR3 is TGTGCCATCACCGTTGGTGGGATGAACACTGAAGCTTTCTTT. The encoded protein is CAITVGGMNTEAFF. The chain joins TRBV10-3 to TRBJ1-1; D is undetermined. Germline V gene data show CDR1 as ENHRY and CDR2 as SYGVKD. CDR3 length equals 14 residues. V lost 7 bases and J 0 bases, leaving 12 bases between the germline ends.

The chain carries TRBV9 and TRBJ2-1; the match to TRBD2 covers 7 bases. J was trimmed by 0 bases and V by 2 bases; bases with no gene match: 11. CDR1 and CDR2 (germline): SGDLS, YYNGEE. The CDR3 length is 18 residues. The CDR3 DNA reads TGTGCCAGCAGCGTTGGGGGGGTCGGTATCGGCTCCTACAATGAGCAGTTCTTC. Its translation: CASSVGGVGIGSYNEQFF.

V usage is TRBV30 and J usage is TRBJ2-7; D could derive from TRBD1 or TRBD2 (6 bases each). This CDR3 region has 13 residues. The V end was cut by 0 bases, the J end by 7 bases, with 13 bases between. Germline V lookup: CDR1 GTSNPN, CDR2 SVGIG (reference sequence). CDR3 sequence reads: CAWSVTGGSEQYF. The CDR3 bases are TGTGCCTGGAGTGTAACCGGGGGCAGTGAGCAGTACTTC.

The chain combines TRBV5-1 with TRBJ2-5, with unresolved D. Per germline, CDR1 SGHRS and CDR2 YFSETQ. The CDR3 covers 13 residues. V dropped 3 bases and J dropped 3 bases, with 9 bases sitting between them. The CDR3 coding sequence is TGCGCCAGCAGCTGGTCCGCGGAAGAGACCCAGTACTTC. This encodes CASSWSAEETQYF.

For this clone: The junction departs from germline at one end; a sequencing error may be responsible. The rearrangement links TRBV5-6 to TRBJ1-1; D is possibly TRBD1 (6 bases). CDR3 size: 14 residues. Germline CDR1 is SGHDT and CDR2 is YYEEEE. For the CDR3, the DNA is TGTGCCAGCACCTTGGACAGCCCGAACACTGAAGCTTTCTTT. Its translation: CASTLDSPNTEAFF.

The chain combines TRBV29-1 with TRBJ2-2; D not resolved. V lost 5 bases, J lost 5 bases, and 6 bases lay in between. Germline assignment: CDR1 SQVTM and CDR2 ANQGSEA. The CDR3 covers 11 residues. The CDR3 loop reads CSVRQTGELFF. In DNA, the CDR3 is TGCAGCGTTCGGCAGACCGGGGAGCTGTTTTTT.

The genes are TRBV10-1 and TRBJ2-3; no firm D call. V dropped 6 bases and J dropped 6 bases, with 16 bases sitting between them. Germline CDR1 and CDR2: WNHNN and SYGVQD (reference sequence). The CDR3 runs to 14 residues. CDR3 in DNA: TGCGCCAGCAGCCGAACATTTGCTTCCGATACGCAGTATTTT. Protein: CASSRTFASDTQYF.

CDR3 nucleotide sequence: TGTGCCAGCAGTGAGGAGGAACAGGGGCCTCCTGAAGCTTTCTTT. Protein: CASSEEEQGPPEAFF. The V gene is TRBV2, the J gene TRBJ1-1; 7 positions match TRBD1. Trimming removed 3 bases from V and 6 bases from J; junction bases left unmatched: 10. The germline V gene encodes CDR1 SNHLY and CDR2 FYNNEI. The CDR3 is 15 residues long.

The CDR3 DNA is TGTGCCACCTTAGCGGGAACTGAAGCTTTCTTT. Encoded protein: CATLAGTEAFF. The V call is TRBV6-4, the J call TRBJ1-1; D is unclear. The CDR3 is made up of 11 amino acids. V was pared by 10 bases and J by 5 bases, with 11 bases between. Per the germline V gene, CDR1 is MRHNA and CDR2 is SNTAGT.

The CDR3: CASSRGVEAGTDTQYF. The CDR3, as DNA: TGTGCCAGCAGCCGAGGGGTTGAGGCCGGCACAGATACGCAGTATTTT. The chain has TRBV5-4 and TRBJ2-3, with D perhaps matching TRBD1 or TRBD2 (5 bases each). V was clipped by 4 bases and J by 1 base, with 16 bases between them. The germline gives CDR1 SGHNT, CDR2 YYREEE (reference sequence). The CDR3 loop spans 16 amino acids. The entire variable domain, with the rest obtained from reference TRBV5-4 and TRBJ2-3, is as follows: ETGVTQSPTHLIKTRGQQVTLRCSSQSGHNTVSWYQQALGQGPQFIFQYYREEENGRGNFPPRFSGLQFPNYSSELNVNALELDDSALYLCASSRGVEAGTDTQYFGPGTRLTVL.

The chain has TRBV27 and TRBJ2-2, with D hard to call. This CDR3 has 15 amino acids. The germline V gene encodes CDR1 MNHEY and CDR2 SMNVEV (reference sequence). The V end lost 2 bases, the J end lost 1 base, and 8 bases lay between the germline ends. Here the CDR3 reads CASSLTLLNTGELFF. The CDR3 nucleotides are TGTGCCAGCAGTTTAACATTGCTGAACACCGGGGAGCTGTTTTTT.